What follows is one T cell receptor beta chain and its context. Its specificity is not known. The sample originates from a study of OX40 agonist ivuxolimab in advanced cancers. Study overall: In this cohort, patients received ivuxolimab, an agonistic anti-OX40 (CD134) antibody. Study outcomes and limitations: Patients who responded partially at 0.1-3.0 mg/kg showed clonal expansion ranking among the lowest.

From germline, CDR1 is MGHRA and CDR2 YSYEKL. This CDR3 region has 16 residues. Between the trimmed V and J ends, which lost 0 bases and 0 bases, there was a span of 9 bases. The repertoire was sequenced with immunoSEQ multiplex PCR; TCRdb's copy has only in-frame clones and lacks some. The data hold roughly 42,000 clones, with about 91% observed a single time. The gene calls are TRBV4-1 and TRBJ2-1; no clear D. This receptor was identified in an adult with an advanced solid tumor such as melanoma, head and neck, liver or kidney cancer. Sequencing was performed on CD4+ or CD8+ T cells sorted from blood, taken in a trial of the OX40 agonist ivuxolimab. CDR3: CASSQDLKSSYNEQFF. The CDR3, as DNA: TGCGCCAGCAGCCAAGATTTAAAGAGCTCCTACAATGAGCAGTTCTTC.